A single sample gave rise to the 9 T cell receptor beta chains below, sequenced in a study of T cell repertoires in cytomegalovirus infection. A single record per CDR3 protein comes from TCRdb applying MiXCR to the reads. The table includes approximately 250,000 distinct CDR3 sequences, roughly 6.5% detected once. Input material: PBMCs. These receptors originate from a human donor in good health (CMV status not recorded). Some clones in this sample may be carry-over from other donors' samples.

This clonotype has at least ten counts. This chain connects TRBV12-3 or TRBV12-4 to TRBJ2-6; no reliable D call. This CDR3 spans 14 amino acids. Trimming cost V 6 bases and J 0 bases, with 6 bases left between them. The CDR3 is CASRDSSGANVLTF. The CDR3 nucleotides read TGTGCCAGCAGGGATTCCTCTGGGGCCAACGTCCTGACTTTC.

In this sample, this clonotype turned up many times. DNA of the CDR3: TGTGCCAGCAGTTTGTTGGGCCACACTGAAGCTTTCTTT. Amino acid sequence: CASSLLGHTEAFF. V is TRBV12-3 or TRBV12-4 and J is TRBJ1-1, with D uncertain. V lost 3 bases, J lost 3 bases, and 8 bases lay in between. CDR3 length equals 13 residues.

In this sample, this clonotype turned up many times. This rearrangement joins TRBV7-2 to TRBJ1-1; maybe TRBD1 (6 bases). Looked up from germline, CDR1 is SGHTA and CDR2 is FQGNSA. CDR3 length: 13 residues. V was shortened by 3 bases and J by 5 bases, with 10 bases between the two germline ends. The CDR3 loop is CASSFGGRTEAFF. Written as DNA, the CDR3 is TGTGCCAGCAGCTTCGGGGGGCGGACTGAAGCTTTCTTT.

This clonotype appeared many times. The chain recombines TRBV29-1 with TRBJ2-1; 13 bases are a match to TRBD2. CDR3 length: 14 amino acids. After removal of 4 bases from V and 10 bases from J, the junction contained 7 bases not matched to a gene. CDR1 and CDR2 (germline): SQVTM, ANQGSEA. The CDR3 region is CSVALAGGAGEQFF. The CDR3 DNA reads TGCAGCGTTGCACTAGCGGGGGGGGCTGGGGAGCAGTTCTTC.

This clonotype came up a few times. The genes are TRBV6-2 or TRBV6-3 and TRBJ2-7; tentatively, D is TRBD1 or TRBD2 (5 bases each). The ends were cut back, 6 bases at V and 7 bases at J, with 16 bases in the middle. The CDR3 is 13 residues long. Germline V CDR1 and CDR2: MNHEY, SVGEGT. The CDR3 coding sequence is TGTGCCAGCAGCTCGGGACGGGATGGAGAGCAGTACTTC. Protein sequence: CASSSGRDGEQYF.

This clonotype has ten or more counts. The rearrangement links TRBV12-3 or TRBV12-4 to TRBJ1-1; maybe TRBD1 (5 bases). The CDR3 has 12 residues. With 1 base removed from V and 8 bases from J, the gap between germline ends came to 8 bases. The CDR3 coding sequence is TGTGCCAGCAGTTTAGTGCAGGGAGAAGCTTTCTTT. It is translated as CASSLVQGEAFF.

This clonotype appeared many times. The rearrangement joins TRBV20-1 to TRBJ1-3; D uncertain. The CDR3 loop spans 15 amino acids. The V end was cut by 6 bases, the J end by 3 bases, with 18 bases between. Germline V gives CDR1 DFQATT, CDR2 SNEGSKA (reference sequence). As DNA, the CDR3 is TGCAGTGCCCCTTCAGACCGGGAATTTGGAAACACCATATATTTT. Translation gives CSAPSDREFGNTIYF.

CDR3 coding DNA: TGTGCCAGCAGCCCCAACTTGGGCCTCCACGGCTACACCTTC. The encoded protein is CASSPNLGLHGYTF. The chain is built from TRBV7-9 and TRBJ1-2, with unresolved D. Trimming took off 5 bases at V and 8 bases at J, with 18 bases between the two ends. The CDR3 contains 14 residues. CDR1 and CDR2 from the germline V gene are SEHNR and FQNEAQ (reference sequence). Filled out from reference TRBV7-9 and TRBJ1-2, the complete variable domain reads DTGVSQNPRHKITKRGQNVTFRCDPISEHNRLYWYRQTLGQGPEFLTYFQNEAQLEKSRLLSDRFSAERPKGSFSTLEIQRTEQGDSAMYLCASSPNLGLHGYTFGSGTRLTVV.

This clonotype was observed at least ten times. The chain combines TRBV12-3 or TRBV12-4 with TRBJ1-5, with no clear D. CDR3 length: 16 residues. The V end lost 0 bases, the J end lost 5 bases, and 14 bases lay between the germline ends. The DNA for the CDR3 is TGTGCCAGCAGTTTAGCGGCGGGAATTGGGGATCAGCCCCAGCATTTT. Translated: CASSLAAGIGDQPQHF.